This T cell receptor beta chain derives from a study of blood T cell repertoires in COVID-19 (TCRdb year 2020). Concerning the study at large: Collaborator samples came from the United States, Italy and Spain and covered acute and convalescent phases of COVID-19. The samples were drawn from the first 160 participants of the ongoing ImmuneRACE study and from some 1,300 subjects provided by 6 global collaborators. Nearly every sample came with metadata listing a de-identified subject ID, COVID-19 status, age in years and sex. Where available, HLA class I and class II types were obtained from metadata supplied by the sample provider rather than from assay-based typing. The material from the prospective study consisted of cDNA or gDNA derived from T cells, B-cell-depleted T cells, or PBMCs. The repertoires were made available in a free public database intended to serve as a resource for research on the immune response to SARS-CoV-2. Subjects who had been exposed to COVID-19, were actively infected with it, or had recovered from it provided the deeply sampled blood TCRbeta repertoires that made up the dataset. Paper-wide results and their limitations: How much clinical and demographic metadata was included differed by source and by participant, and the metadata was provided uncurated.

The CDR3 numbers 17 residues from cysteine through phenylalanine. Only the CDR3 part of the read is kept: 51 bases, read in frame from the first base. CDR1 and CDR2, per the germline V gene, are MGHRA and YSYEKL. The germline V end is reduced by 4 bases and the J end by 2 bases; junction bases left unmatched: 11. Whole blood was collected in K2EDTA tubes by collaborating institutions according to the institutions' own protocols. Collaborator samples were shipped for TCRbeta analysis as frozen whole blood, isolated PBMCs, or DNA extracted from either sample type. TCRbeta CDR3 regions were amplified from genomic DNA using the immunoSEQ Assay, a bias-controlled multiplex PCR. As for the original processing: Nucleated cell counts per sample were estimated from amplification of reference gene primers within the assay. To quantify the absolute abundance of each unique TCRbeta CDR3 rearrangement, sequence reads were collapsed and filtered. Productive Simpson clonality was computed per sample as the square root of Simpson's diversity index over productive rearrangements. TCRdb mirrors the immuneACCESS table, restricted to in-frame sequences. Some clones are absent from its copies; in checked studies, under half trace to an unresolved V gene, and the reason for the others is unknown. V and J calls and clone size are those listed in that table; D and trimming were worked out from the DNA. In all, the sample holds around 140,000 clones, and approximately 90% of those were seen once. The ten largest clonotypes hold 1.5% to 2% of the sample.

About this clone itself: Its antigen specificity is not known. There are no base qualities to consult, and no much larger clone falls within one base.

Sequencing input: peripheral blood. The sequence links TRBV4-1 to TRBJ1-3; 7 middle bases align to TRBD1. The sequence came from a human donor in a cohort sampled during active COVID-19. The nucleotide sequence reads TGCGCCAGCAGCCGAGGGTCAACAGGGGCCCCTGGAAACACCATATATTTT. Translated, this is CASSRGSTGAPGNTIYF.